This T cell receptor (beta chain) is drawn from a study of CD8 T cells in Susac syndrome. The RNA, roughly 0.45 to 1 ug, was put through reverse transcription using random hexamers. MiXCR, applied by TCRdb to the immunoSEQ multiplex PCR reads, yields one record per CDR3 protein. This sample yields about 160,000 distinct CDR3 sequences, of which roughly 94% are seen a single time; about 0.095% belongs to the top ten. The multiple sclerosis controls were treatment-naive patients affected by stable or active relapsing-remitting disease. This CDR3 has 15 residues. V dropped 1 base and J dropped 1 base, with 10 bases sitting between them. Germline CDR1 and CDR2: SGHNT and YYREEE (reference sequence).

The clonotype was recovered from a human donor with multiple sclerosis. Sequenced input: CD4+ T cells from PBMCs. J is TRBJ2-3 and V is TRBV5-4; D possibly corresponds to TRBD2 (5 bases). CDR3 DNA sequence: TGTGCCAGCAGCTTGAGCGGACCTGGCACAGATACGCAGTATTTT. Its translation is CASSLSGPGTDTQYF.